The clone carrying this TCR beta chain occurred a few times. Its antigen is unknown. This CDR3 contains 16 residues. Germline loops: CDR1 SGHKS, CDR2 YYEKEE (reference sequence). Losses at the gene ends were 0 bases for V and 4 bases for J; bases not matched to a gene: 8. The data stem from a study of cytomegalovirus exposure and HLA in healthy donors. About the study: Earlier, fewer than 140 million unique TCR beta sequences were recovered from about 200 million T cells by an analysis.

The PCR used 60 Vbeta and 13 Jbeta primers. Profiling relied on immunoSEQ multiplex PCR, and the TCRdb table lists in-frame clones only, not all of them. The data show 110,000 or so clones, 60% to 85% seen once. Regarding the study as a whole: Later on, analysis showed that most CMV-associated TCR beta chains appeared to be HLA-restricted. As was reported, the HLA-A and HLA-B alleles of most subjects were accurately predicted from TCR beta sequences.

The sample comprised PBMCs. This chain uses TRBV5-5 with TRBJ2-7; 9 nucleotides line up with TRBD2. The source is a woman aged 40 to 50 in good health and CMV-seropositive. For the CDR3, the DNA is TGTGCCAGCAGCTTGGGTGGGGGACTAGCCCTTTACGAGCAGTACTTC. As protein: CASSLGGGLALYEQYF.